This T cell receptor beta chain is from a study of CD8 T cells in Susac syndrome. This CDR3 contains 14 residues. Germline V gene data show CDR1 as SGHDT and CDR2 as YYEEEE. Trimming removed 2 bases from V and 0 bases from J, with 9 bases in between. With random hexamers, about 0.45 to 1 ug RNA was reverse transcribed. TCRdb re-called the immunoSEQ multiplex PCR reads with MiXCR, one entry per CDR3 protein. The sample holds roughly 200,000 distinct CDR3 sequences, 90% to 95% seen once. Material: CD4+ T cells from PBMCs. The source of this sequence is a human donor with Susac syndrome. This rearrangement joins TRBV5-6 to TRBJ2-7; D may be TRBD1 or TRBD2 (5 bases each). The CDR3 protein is CASSLGTPSYEQYF. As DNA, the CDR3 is TGTGCCAGCAGCTTAGGGACCCCCTCCTACGAGCAGTACTTC.